These 11 T cell receptor beta chains came from one sample sequenced in a study of T-cell reconstitution after alpha-beta-depleted transplantation in children. This sample's TCRbeta library carried unique molecular identifier barcodes. In TCRdb, the PCR reads were re-called with MiXCR into one record per CDR3 protein. In the table there are a few hundred thousand distinct CDR3 sequences, approximately 30% of which are singletons. The sequences come from PBMCs, collected before TCRalphabeta/CD19-depleted stem cell transplant. The origin of the receptors is a boy under two years old with Wiskott-Aldrich syndrome, due to receive a stem cell transplant.

The V gene is TRBV5-5, the J gene TRBJ1-3, with TRBD1 matching over 8 bases. Trimming took 4 bases from V and 4 from J; bases not matched to a gene: 10. CDR1 is SGHKS and CDR2 is YYEKEE in the germline V gene (reference sequence). The CDR3 has 16 residues. CDR3 residues: CASSQDIRTGGNTIYF. In nucleotides, the CDR3 is TGTGCCAGCAGCCAAGATATAAGGACAGGGGGAAACACCATATATTTT.

V gene TRBV5-5 combines with J gene TRBJ2-1; the D is unclear. Trimming removed 0 bases from V and 8 bases from J, with 12 bases in between. The CDR3 is made up of 14 amino acids. Germline loops: CDR1 SGHKS, CDR2 YYEKEE (reference sequence). The CDR3 DNA follows: TGTGCCAGCAGCTTGGTTAGGTCGTCCGATGAGCAGTTCTTC. It encodes CASSLVRSSDEQFF.

This clonotype showed up just a few times. The chain combines TRBV7-8 with TRBJ2-5; D not certain. The CDR3 loop spans 16 amino acids. Trimming took 2 bases from V and 1 from J, leaving 14 bases between them. Germline V gene data show CDR1 as SGHVS and CDR2 as FQNEAQ. The DNA of the CDR3 is TGTGCCAGCAGCTTACCAGGACGCGTTGGCCAAGAGACCCAGTACTTC. Protein sequence: CASSLPGRVGQETQYF.

The sample holds a few counts of this clonotype. V usage is TRBV2 and J usage is TRBJ1-2; no definite D call. CDR1 and CDR2 (germline): SNHLY, FYNNEI. The CDR3 covers 10 residues. Trimming took 6 bases from V and 12 from J, leaving 11 bases between them. The CDR3 reads CASRPSGDTF. The CDR3 DNA reads TGTGCCAGCAGGCCTAGCGGGGACACCTTC.

There are a few counts of this clonotype. This chain connects TRBV10-3 to TRBJ2-7; TRBD2 aligns across 8 bases. This CDR3 contains 13 residues. The ends lost 9 bases at V and 3 bases at J; junction bases unmatched: 7. From germline, CDR1 is ENHRY and CDR2 SYGVKD. The CDR3, as DNA: TGTGCCATAGGTACTAGCGGAAACTACGAGCAGTACTTC. Translated: CAIGTSGNYEQYF.

This rearrangement joins TRBV12-3 or TRBV12-4 to TRBJ2-1, with a tentative D call TRBD1 (5 bases). V lost 5 bases to trimming and J lost 12 bases, with 23 bases between them. This CDR3 is 15 amino acids long. CDR3 DNA: TGTGCCAGCAGTACCGACAGACAATTGCGATGGGGGCAGTTCTTC. This gives the protein CASSTDRQLRWGQFF.

The chain carries TRBV5-6 and TRBJ2-7; D is unresolved. The CDR3 is made up of 15 amino acids. The V end was cut by 1 base, the J end by 0 bases, with 11 bases between. Germline-derived CDR1 and CDR2 are SGHDT and YYEEEE. For the CDR3, the DNA is TGTGCCAGCAGCTTGTCTCCGGGTTCCTCCTACGAGCAGTACTTC. Protein sequence: CASSLSPGSSYEQYF.

This clonotype was counted only a few times. This rearrangement joins TRBV5-1 to TRBJ2-1; TRBD2 agrees at 7 bases. With V trimmed by 3 bases and J by 14 bases, 14 bases remained unmatched. CDR3 size: 14 residues. Germline V CDR1 and CDR2: SGHRS, YFSETQ. In DNA, the CDR3 is TGCGCCAGCAGCTCGATAAGCACGGGAGGAAGTAAGTTCTTC. As protein: CASSSISTGGSKFF.

This clonotype was observed a few times. J is TRBJ2-7 and V is TRBV4-1; 7 positions match TRBD1. The CDR3 is 14 residues long. V dropped 1 base and J dropped 3; count of bases not matched to a gene: 3. In germline, CDR1 is MGHRA, CDR2 YSYEKL. In DNA, the CDR3 is TGCGCCAGCAGCCAAGGGACAGGTAACTACGAGCAGTACTTC. It codes for CASSQGTGNYEQYF.

The chain combines TRBV14 with TRBJ1-6, with 8 bases fitting TRBD1. The length of the CDR3 is 14 residues. CDR1 and CDR2 (germline): SGHDN, FVKESK. V shed 1 base, J shed 10 bases, and the junction held 3 bases outside the gene matches. The CDR3 region is CASSQGTGYSPLHF. CDR3 in DNA: TGTGCCAGCAGCCAAGGGACAGGGTACTCACCCCTCCACTTT.

The V and J genes are TRBV5-1 and TRBJ2-1; 8 nucleotides line up with TRBD2. This CDR3 is built from 16 residues. Germline values: CDR1 SGHRS, CDR2 YFSETQ. V was pared by 3 bases and J by 2 bases, with 7 bases of the junction left unmatched. DNA of the CDR3: TGCGCCAGCAGCTACTTAGCGGGAATAACCTACAATGAGCAGTTCTTC. It codes for CASSYLAGITYNEQFF.